This TCR beta chain was identified during a study of shared clonotypes between healthy human individuals. Generated by immunoSEQ multiplex PCR, the TCRdb table keeps only in-frame clones and is missing some. The sample lists about 530,000 clones, about 96% occurring once. The sequence was collected from a woman aged 25 to 39 in good health. Sequenced sample: naive CD4+ T cells sorted from blood. As to subset: CD45RA+ positively selected.

CDR3 in amino acids: CASQGAGGSYGYTF. CDR3 nucleotide sequence: TGTGCCAGCCAAGGCGCGGGGGGCTCTTATGGCTACACCTTC. The chain links TRBV28 to TRBJ1-2, with a weak D call TRBD1 (6 bases). Germline V gives CDR1 MDHEN, CDR2 SYDVKM. CDR3 length equals 14 residues. Trimming cost V 8 bases and J 5 bases, with 18 bases left between them.